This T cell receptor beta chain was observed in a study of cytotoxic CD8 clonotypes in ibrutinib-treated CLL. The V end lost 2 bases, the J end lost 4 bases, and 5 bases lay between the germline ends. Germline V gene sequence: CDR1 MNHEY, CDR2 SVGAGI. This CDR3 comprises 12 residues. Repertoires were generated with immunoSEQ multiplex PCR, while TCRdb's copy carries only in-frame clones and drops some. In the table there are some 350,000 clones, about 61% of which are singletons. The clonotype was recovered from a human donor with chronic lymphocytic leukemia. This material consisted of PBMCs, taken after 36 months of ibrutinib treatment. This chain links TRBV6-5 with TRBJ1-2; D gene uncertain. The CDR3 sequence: CASSYGLYGYTF. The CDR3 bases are TGTGCCAGCAGTTACGGACTCTATGGCTACACCTTC.